This is a list of T cell receptor beta chains from one sample in a study of cytomegalovirus exposure and HLA in healthy donors. TCRdb's copy holds only in-frame clones and misses some; the assay was immunoSEQ multiplex PCR. The sample carries around 160,000 clones, over 80% recorded once. The sample consisted of PBMCs. All receptors derive from a human donor in good health. The conserved cysteine and the conserved F or W are not part of the CDR3 here. A D gene is named only where the DNA matches it firmly.

>TRBV4-1|NA
ASSQAGTNEKLF
>TRBV4-3|NA
ASSQDQRSDHPYEQY
>TRBV25-1|NA
ASSEEGAGYEQY
>TRBV4-3|TRBD1
ASSQVRGGHGYT
>TRBV7-2|TRBD1
ASSLVARTGPYEQY
>TRBV5-6|NA
ASSLFPGLPYEKLF
>TRBV7-8|NA
ASSLTLAEPYNEQF
>TRBV14|NA
ASSQENRQEWTQY
>TRBV11-3|NA
ASSLGVTGFYEQY
>TRBV7-9|NA
ASSLPETRPNTEAF
>TRBV7-2|NA
ASSLRQEMNTEAF
>TRBV5-1|NA
ASSLNDNYEQY
>TRBV9|NA
ASSGRDFSTDTQY
>TRBV4-1|TRBD2
ASSRPIAGGSNIQY
>TRBV27|TRBD2
ASSLWQRGSYNEQF
>TRBV5-1|NA
ASRREYSSGNTIY
>TRBV10-2|NA
ASKQSGGELF
>TRBV5-4|NA
ASRIEAQGNSPLH
>TRBV6-6|TRBD1
ASSLPPLTGDYGYT
>TRBV7-6|NA
ASSSTGDYGNTIY
>TRBV2|NA
ASSEKTGANYGYT
>TRBV6-5|NA
ASSAHPYGYT
>TRBV5-6|TRBD1
ASSFRLGQISYEQY
>TRBV4-1|TRBD2
ASSHRPSGGNTGELF
>TRBV6-1|TRBD2
ASSVFSGGASETQY
>TRBV9|TRBD1
ASSAGQGSTGELF
>TRBV4-3|NA
ASSQDRDTEAF
>TRBV9|NA
ASSASGLFTDTQY
>TRBV7-6|NA
ASSSPRTEAF
>TRBV4-3|NA
ASAQGVANTATGELF
>TRBV28|TRBD2
ASSFFGTSGGKTYNEQF
>TRBV25-1|TRBD1
ASSVRQGGVTDTQY
>TRBV6-5|TRBD1
ASSYSGQGAGETQY
>TRBV19|NA
ASSITGWVTEAF
>TRBV9|NA
ASSVRGKQF
>TRBV4-1|TRBD1
ASSPNRGPSSGPQH
>TRBV6-5|TRBD1
ASSRTGGYYGYT
>TRBV5-4|NA
ASTQGSTGTDTQY
>TRBV25-1|TRBD1
ASSLGQGHSPLH
>TRBV9|NA
ASSVDVQGNSPLH
>TRBV2|NA
ASSERGGPPLH
>TRBV11-2|NA
ASSGRVGVDEQF
>TRBV4-3|TRBD2
ASSKLTSGGAMADTQY
>TRBV9|NA
ASSVGPSQYNEQF
>TRBV4-1|NA
ASSQPQGGAEAF
>TRBV11-3|NA
ASSLRAGELF